Listed below are T cell receptor beta chains from one sample, sequenced in a study of glioma-infiltrating T cells. TCRdb re-analysed the multiplex PCR reads in MiXCR, keeping a single row per CDR3 protein. The repertoire holds around 130,000 distinct CDR3 sequences, about 25% seen once, with under 35% in the top ten. The sample taken for sequencing was glioma tissue, nonneoplastic brain tissue, or PBMCs (not recorded which). The source is a human donor with low-grade glioma or glioblastoma, undergoing nonglioma brain surgery, or in good health (not recorded which). Each CDR3 is given with its conserved first and last residue. The D gene is left open where the match is weak. Where a row states a size, it is once, few, many or the class of an expanded clone; other rows omit it.

d_gene: TRBD2; len: 16; abundance: few; v_gene: TRBV7-9; j_gene: TRBJ2-3; CDR3aa: CASSLLAGAITDTQYF; CDR3nt: TGTGCCAGCAGCTTACTAGCGGGGGCCATCACAGATACGCAGTATTTT
d_gene: NA; len: 14; abundance: NA; v_gene: TRBV11-2; j_gene: TRBJ1-1; CDR3aa: CASSSGGASTEAFF; CDR3nt: TGTGCCAGCAGCTCTGGGGGGGCGAGCACTGAAGCTTTCTTT
d_gene: NA; len: 15; abundance: many; v_gene: TRBV4-1; j_gene: TRBJ2-1; CDR3aa: CASSHSGQGEGEQFF; CDR3nt: TGCGCCAGCAGCCATTCGGGGCAGGGTGAGGGTGAGCAGTTCTTC
d_gene: NA; len: 14; abundance: few; v_gene: TRBV20-1; j_gene: TRBJ1-1; CDR3aa: CSARDLQPDLEAFF; CDR3nt: TGCAGTGCTAGAGATTTACAGCCAGACCTTGAAGCTTTCTTT
d_gene: NA; len: 14; abundance: NA; v_gene: TRBV3-1; j_gene: TRBJ1-5; CDR3aa: CASSLQYSNQPQHF; CDR3nt: TGTGCCAGCAGCCTCCAGTATAGCAATCAGCCCCAGCATTTT
d_gene: NA; len: 15; abundance: many; v_gene: TRBV6-1; j_gene: TRBJ1-1; CDR3aa: CASSYRDSMNTEAFF; CDR3nt: TGTGCCAGCAGTTATCGCGACAGTATGAACACTGAAGCTTTCTTT
d_gene: TRBD2; len: 14; abundance: NA; v_gene: TRBV12-3/TRBV12-4; j_gene: TRBJ2-5; CDR3aa: CAGSRQSGVETRYF; CDR3nt: TGTGCCGGCAGTCGCCAGAGCGGGGTAGAGACCCGGTACTTC
d_gene: TRBD1; len: 12; abundance: NA; v_gene: TRBV19; j_gene: TRBJ1-5; CDR3aa: CASRTGVIPQHF; CDR3nt: TGTGCCAGTAGAACAGGGGTGATCCCCCAGCATTTT
d_gene: NA; len: 14; abundance: few; v_gene: TRBV3-1; j_gene: TRBJ1-1; CDR3aa: CASSQLTQNTEAFF; CDR3nt: TGTGCCAGCAGCCAACTAACTCAGAACACTGAAGCTTTCTTT
d_gene: NA; len: 16; abundance: NA; v_gene: TRBV9; j_gene: TRBJ2-3; CDR3aa: CASSTRGGLGTDTQYF; CDR3nt: TGTGCCAGCAGCACAAGAGGGGGGCTTGGCACAGATACGCAGTATTTT
d_gene: NA; len: 12; abundance: few; v_gene: TRBV12-3/TRBV12-4; j_gene: TRBJ1-5; CDR3aa: CASSQTGSPQHF; CDR3nt: TGTGCCAGCAGCCAGACAGGTAGCCCCCAGCATTTT
d_gene: NA; len: 14; abundance: many; v_gene: TRBV28; j_gene: TRBJ1-2; CDR3aa: CASSFYGQSYGYTF; CDR3nt: TGTGCCAGCAGTTTTTATGGACAGTCCTATGGCTACACCTTC
d_gene: TRBD1; len: 13; abundance: few; v_gene: TRBV18; j_gene: TRBJ1-1; CDR3aa: CASSGQENTEAFF; CDR3nt: TGTGCCAGCTCAGGACAGGAGAACACTGAAGCTTTCTTT
d_gene: NA; len: 13; abundance: few; v_gene: TRBV10-3; j_gene: TRBJ1-1; CDR3aa: CAISVQINTEAFF; CDR3nt: TGTGCCATCAGTGTACAAATCAACACTGAAGCTTTCTTT
d_gene: NA; len: 13; abundance: NA; v_gene: TRBV5-1; j_gene: TRBJ2-1; CDR3aa: CASSFQGYNEQFF; CDR3nt: TGCGCCAGCAGCTTTCAGGGTTACAATGAGCAGTTCTTC
d_gene: NA; len: 15; abundance: few; v_gene: TRBV14; j_gene: TRBJ1-1; CDR3aa: CASSQGVWLNTEAFF; CDR3nt: TGTGCCAGCAGCCAGGGGGTTTGGTTGAACACTGAAGCTTTCTTT
d_gene: NA; len: 17; abundance: NA; v_gene: TRBV24-1; j_gene: TRBJ2-1; CDR3aa: CATSDLGRSSSYNEQFF; CDR3nt: TGTGCCACCAGTGATTTGGGCAGATCAAGCTCCTACAATGAGCAGTTCTTC
d_gene: TRBD2; len: 17; abundance: NA; v_gene: TRBV20-1; j_gene: TRBJ2-3; CDR3aa: CSARARLAGGLTDTQYF; CDR3nt: TGCAGTGCTAGAGCTAGACTAGCGGGGGGGCTTACAGATACGCAGTATTTT
d_gene: NA; len: 15; abundance: few; v_gene: TRBV5-1; j_gene: TRBJ2-1; CDR3aa: CASSPTDSSYNEQFF; CDR3nt: TGCGCCAGCAGCCCGACGGATAGCTCCTACAATGAGCAGTTCTTC
d_gene: TRBD1; len: 16; abundance: many; v_gene: TRBV27; j_gene: TRBJ2-4; CDR3aa: CASTRTGQGAKNIQYF; CDR3nt: TGTGCCAGCACACGAACAGGACAGGGAGCCAAAAACATTCAGTACTTC